The entry below gives a single T cell receptor (beta chain) sequence along with its context. These data are taken from a study of technical replicates of blood from several donors. Profiled with immunoSEQ multiplex PCR; TCRdb holds only in-frame clones, not every one. The data contain around 16,000 clones, around 80% of them singletons. This CDR3 contains 16 residues. Trimming removed 4 bases from V and 3 bases from J; junction bases left unmatched: 4. Germline lookup yields CDR1 ENHRY and CDR2 SYGVKD. The chain employs TRBV10-3 and TRBJ2-6; 9 bases fit TRBD1. Sequenced input: PBMCs. The sequence was obtained from a human donor in good health. Here the CDR3 reads CAISGGTGFGANVLTF. DNA for the CDR3: TGTGCCATCAGTGGCGGGACAGGGTTTGGGGCCAACGTCCTGACTTTC.